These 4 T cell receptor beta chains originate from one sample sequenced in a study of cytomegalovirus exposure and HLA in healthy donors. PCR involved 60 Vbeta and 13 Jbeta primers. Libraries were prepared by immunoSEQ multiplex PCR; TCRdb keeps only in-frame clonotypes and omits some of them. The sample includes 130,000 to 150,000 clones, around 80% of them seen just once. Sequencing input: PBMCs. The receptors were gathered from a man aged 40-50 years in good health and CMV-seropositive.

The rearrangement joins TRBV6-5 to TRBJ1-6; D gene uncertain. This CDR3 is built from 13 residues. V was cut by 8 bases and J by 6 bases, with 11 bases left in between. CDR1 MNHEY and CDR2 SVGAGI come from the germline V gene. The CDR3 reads CASSLRSNSPLHF. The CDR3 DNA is TGTGCCAGCTCCTTAAGGAGTAATTCACCCCTCCACTTT.

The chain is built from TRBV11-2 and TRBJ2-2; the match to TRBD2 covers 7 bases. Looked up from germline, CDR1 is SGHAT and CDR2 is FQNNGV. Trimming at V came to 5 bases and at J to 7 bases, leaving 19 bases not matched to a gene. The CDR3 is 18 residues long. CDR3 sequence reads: CASSQLEAGLNINGELFF. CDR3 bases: TGTGCCAGCAGCCAGTTGGAAGCGGGACTAAATATAAACGGGGAGCTGTTTTTT.

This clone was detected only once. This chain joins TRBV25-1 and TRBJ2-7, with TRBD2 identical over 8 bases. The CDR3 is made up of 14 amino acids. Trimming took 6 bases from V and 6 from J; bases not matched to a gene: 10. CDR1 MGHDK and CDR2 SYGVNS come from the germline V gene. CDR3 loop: CASSLPGRGAEQYF. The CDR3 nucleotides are TGTGCCAGCAGCCTCCCCGGGAGGGGCGCCGAGCAGTACTTC.

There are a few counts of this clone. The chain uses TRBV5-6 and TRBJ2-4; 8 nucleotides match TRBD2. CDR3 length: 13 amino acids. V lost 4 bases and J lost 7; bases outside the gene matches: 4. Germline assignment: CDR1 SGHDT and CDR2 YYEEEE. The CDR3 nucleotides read TGTGCCAGCAGCCTTCGGGAGGGGAACATTCAGTACTTC. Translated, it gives CASSLREGNIQYF.